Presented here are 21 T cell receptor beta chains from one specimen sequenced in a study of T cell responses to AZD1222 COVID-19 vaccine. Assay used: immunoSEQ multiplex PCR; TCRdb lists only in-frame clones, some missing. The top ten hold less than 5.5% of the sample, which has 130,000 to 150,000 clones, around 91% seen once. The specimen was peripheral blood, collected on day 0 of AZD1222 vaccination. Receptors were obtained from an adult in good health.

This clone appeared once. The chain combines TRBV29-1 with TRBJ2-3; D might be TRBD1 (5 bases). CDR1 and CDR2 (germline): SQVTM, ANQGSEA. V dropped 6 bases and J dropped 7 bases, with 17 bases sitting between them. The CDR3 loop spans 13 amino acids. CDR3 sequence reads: CSVKTEPPHTQYF. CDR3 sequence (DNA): TGCAGCGTAAAGACAGAGCCCCCACATACGCAGTATTTT.

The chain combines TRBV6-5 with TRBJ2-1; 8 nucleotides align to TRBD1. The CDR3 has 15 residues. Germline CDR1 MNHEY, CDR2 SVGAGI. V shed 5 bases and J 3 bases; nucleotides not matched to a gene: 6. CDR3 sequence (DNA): TGTGCCAGCAGTCAGACAGGGGTCTACTACAATGAGCAGTTCTTC. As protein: CASSQTGVYYNEQFF.

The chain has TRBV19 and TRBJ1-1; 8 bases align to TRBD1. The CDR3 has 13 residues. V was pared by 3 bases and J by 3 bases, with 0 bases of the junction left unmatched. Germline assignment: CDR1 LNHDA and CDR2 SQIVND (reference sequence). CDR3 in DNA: TGTGCCAGTAGTATGGACAGGGACACTGAAGCTTTCTTT. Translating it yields CASSMDRDTEAFF.

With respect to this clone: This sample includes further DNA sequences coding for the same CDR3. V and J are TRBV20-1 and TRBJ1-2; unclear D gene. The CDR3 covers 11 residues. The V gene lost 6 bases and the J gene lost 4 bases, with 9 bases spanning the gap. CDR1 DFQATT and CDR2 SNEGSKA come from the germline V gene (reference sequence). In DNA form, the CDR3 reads TGCAGTGCCGTGGGTGGCTATGGCTACACCTTC. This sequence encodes CSAVGGYGYTF.

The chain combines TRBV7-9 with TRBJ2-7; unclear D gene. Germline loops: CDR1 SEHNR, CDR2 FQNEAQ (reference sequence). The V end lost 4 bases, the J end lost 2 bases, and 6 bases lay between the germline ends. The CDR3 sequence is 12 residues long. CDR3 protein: CASSSSPYEQYF. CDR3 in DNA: TGTGCCAGCAGCTCCAGCCCCTACGAGCAGTACTTC. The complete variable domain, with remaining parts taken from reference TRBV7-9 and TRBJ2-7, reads DTGVSQNPRHKITKRGQNVTFRCDPISEHNRLYWYRQTLGQGPEFLTYFQNEAQLEKSRLLSDRFSAERPKGSFSTLEIQRTEQGDSAMYLCASSSSPYEQYFGPGTRLTVT.

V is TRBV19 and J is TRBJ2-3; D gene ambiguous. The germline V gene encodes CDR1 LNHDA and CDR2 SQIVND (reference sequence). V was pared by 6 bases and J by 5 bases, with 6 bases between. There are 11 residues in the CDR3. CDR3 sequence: CASSQRDTQYF. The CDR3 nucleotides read TGTGCCAGTAGCCAAAGAGATACGCAGTATTTT.

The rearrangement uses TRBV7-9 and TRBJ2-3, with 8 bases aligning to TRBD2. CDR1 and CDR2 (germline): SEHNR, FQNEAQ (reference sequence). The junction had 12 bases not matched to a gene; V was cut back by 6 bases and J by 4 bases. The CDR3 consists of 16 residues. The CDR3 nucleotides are TGTGCCAGCAGTTACACGGGGGGGACCTCCGCAGATACGCAGTATTTT. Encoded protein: CASSYTGGTSADTQYF.

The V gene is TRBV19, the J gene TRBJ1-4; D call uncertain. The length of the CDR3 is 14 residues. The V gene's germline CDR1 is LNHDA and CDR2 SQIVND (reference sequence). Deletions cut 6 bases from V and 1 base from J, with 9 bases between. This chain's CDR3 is CASSMGLTNEKLFF. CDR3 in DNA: TGTGCCAGTAGCATGGGATTAACTAATGAAAAACTGTTTTTT.

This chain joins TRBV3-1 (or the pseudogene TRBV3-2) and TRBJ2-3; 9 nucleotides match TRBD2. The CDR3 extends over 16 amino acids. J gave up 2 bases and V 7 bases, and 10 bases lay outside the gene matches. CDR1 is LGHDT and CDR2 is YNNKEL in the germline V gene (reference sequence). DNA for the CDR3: TGTGCCAGCACCAAGCTGGGCGGGAGGGACACAGATACGCAGTATTTT. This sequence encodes CASTKLGGRDTDTQYF.

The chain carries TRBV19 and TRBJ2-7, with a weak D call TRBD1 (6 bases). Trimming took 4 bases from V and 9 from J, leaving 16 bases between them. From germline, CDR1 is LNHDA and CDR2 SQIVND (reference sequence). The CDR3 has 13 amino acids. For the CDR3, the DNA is TGTGCCAGTAGTAAGACCCCAGGGGCCGCGCAGTACTTC. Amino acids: CASSKTPGAAQYF.

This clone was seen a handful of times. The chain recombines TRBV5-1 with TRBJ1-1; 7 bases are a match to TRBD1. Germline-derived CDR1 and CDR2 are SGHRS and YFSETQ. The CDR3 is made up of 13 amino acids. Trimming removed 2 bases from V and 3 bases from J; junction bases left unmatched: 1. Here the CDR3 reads CASSFQGDTEAFF. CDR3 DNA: TGCGCCAGCAGCTTCCAGGGGGACACTGAAGCTTTCTTT.

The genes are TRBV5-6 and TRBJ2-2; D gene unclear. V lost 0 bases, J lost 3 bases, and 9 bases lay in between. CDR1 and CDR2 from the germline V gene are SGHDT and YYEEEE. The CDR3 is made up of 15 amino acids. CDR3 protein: CASSLGLTYTGELFF. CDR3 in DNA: TGTGCCAGCAGCTTGGGGCTGACTTACACCGGGGAGCTGTTTTTT. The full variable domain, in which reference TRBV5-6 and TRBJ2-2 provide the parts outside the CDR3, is DAGVTQSPTHLIKTRGQQVTLRCSPKSGHDTVSWYQQALGQGPQFIFQYYEEEERQRGNFPDRFSGHQFPNYSSELNVNALLLGDSALYLCASSLGLTYTGELFFGEGSRLTVL.

The CDR3 loop is CASSQDRDQPQHF. Written as DNA, the CDR3 is TGTGCCAGTAGCCAGGACAGGGATCAGCCCCAGCATTTT. The chain is built from TRBV19 and TRBJ1-5; TRBD1 agrees at 8 bases. V shed 6 bases, J shed 5 bases, and the junction held 3 bases outside the gene matches. The CDR3 is 13 amino acids. Germline CDR1 and CDR2: LNHDA and SQIVND (reference sequence).

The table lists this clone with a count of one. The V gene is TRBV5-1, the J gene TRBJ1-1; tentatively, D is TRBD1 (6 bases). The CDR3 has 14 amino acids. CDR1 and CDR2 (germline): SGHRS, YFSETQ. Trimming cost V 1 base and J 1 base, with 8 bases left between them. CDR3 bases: TGCGCCAGCAGCTTGTTACAGGGGAACACTGAAGCTTTCTTT. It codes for CASSLLQGNTEAFF.

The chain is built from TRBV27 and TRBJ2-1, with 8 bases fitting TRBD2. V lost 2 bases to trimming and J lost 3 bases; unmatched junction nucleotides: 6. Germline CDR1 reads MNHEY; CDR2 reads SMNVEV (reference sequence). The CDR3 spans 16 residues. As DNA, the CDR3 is TGTGCCAGCAGTTTACAGGTAACTAGCGGCTACAATGAGCAGTTCTTC. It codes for CASSLQVTSGYNEQFF.

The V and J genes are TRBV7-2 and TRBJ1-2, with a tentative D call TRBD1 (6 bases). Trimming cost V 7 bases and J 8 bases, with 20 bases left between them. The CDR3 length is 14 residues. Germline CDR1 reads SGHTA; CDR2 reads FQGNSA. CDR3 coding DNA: TGTGCCAGCACCGTCCCCGACAGGACGAGGGGCTACACCTTC. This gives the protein CASTVPDRTRGYTF.

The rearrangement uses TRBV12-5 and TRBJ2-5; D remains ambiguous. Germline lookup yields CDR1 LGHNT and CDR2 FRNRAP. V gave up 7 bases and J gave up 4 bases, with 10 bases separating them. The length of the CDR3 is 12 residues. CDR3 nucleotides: TGTGCTAGTGCTTTCCTCGGAGAGACCCAGTACTTC. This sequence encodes CASAFLGETQYF. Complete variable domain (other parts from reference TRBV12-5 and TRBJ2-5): DARVTQTPRHKVTEMGQEVTMRCQPILGHNTVFWYRQTMMQGLELLAYFRNRAPLDDSGMPKDRFSAEMPDATLATLKIQPSEPRDSAVYFCASAFLGETQYFGPGTRLLVL.

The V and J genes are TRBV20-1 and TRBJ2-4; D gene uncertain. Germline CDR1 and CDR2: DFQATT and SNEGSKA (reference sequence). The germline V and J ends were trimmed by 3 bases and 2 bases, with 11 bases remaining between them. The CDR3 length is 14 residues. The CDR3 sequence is CSASPSTTKNIQYF. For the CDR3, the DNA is TGCAGTGCTAGTCCCTCAACAACCAAAAACATTCAGTACTTC.

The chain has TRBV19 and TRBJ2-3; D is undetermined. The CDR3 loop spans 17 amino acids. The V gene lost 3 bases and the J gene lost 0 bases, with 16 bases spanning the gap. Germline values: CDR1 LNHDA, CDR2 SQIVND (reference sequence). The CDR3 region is CASSIGPTAPSTDTQYF. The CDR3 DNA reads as TGTGCCAGTAGTATCGGACCAACCGCCCCCAGCACAGATACGCAGTATTTT.

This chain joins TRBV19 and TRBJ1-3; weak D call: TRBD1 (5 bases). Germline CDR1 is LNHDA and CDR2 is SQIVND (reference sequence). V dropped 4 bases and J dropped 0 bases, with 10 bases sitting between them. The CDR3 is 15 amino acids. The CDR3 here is CASSRLTDSGNTIYF. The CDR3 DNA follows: TGTGCCAGTAGTAGATTGACAGACTCTGGAAACACCATATATTTT.

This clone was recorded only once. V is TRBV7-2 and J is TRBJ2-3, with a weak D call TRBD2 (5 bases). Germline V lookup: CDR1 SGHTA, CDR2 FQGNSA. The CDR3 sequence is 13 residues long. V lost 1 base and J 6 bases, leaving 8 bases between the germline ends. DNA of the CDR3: TGTGCCAGCAGCTTAGTGCCGGGGGATACGCAGTATTTT. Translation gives CASSLVPGDTQYF.